The rows below give T cell receptor beta chains drawn from one sample of a study of T-cell reconstitution after alpha-beta-depleted transplantation in children. Via MiXCR, TCRdb re-called the PCR reads, giving one row per CDR3 protein. Found here are about 6,100 distinct CDR3 sequences, about a sixth of them singletons; the top ten hold around an eighth. The sequencing used PBMCs, mostly from graft donor cells, collected 60 days after TCRalphabeta/CD19-depleted stem cell transplant. The receptors shown here come from a male patient younger than 18 who had a stem cell transplant for acute myeloid leukemia, so the T cells may come from the graft donor. Both conserved end residues are part of each CDR3. The order of the fields is D gene, clone size, V gene, J gene, CDR3 DNA, CDR3 protein. The D gene is left open where the match is weak. The size of a clone is reported for some rows only, either as once, few or many, or as a class for expanded clones.

TRBD2,large,TRBV5-1,TRBJ2-3,TGCGCCAGCAGCATCGGTCCGGATCCGACTAGCGGGGGAACTAGCACAGATACGCAGTATTTT,CASSIGPDPTSGGTSTDTQYF
NA,medium-sized,TRBV5-1,TRBJ2-1,TGCGCCACCCGTTCGGGAACCAATGAGCAGTTCTTC,CATRSGTNEQFF
NA,NA,TRBV7-3,TRBJ2-1,TGTGCCAGCAGCTTAATCGGGAGCTCCTACAATGAGCAGTTCTTC,CASSLIGSSYNEQFF
TRBD2,NA,TRBV20-1,TRBJ2-3,TGCAGTGCTAGAGCCCTAGCGGGAGTAGGATGGACAGATACGCAGTATTTT,CSARALAGVGWTDTQYF
NA,NA,TRBV5-1,TRBJ2-1,TGCGCCAGCAGCTTGGGAAACAATGAGCAGTTCTTC,CASSLGNNEQFF
NA,NA,TRBV6-1,TRBJ2-7,TGTGCCAGCAGAAACCTCGACGGGGGCTACGAGCAGTACTTC,CASRNLDGGYEQYF
TRBD2,medium-sized,TRBV24-1,TRBJ2-1,TGTGCCACTCAGTCAGCTAGCGGGACACCCTCCCAGGAGCAGTTCTTC,CATQSASGTPSQEQFF
NA,few,TRBV4-3,TRBJ2-7,TGCGCCAGCAGCCAAGATATCGGACAATATTACGAGCAGTACTTC,CASSQDIGQYYEQYF
NA,few,TRBV6-5,TRBJ2-1,TGTGCCAGCAGTTACGGGGGAATGGAAGGACGGCTCTTC,CASSYGGMEGRLF
TRBD2,medium-sized,TRBV2,TRBJ2-7,TGTGCCACCCAAGGGACTAGATGGTTCGAGCAGTACTTC,CATQGTRWFEQYF
TRBD1,medium-sized,TRBV20-1,TRBJ2-1,TGCAGTGCTGGACAGGGGAGGAATGAGCAGTTCTTC,CSAGQGRNEQFF
NA,medium-sized,TRBV6-2/TRBV6-3,TRBJ2-7,TGTGCCAGCAGTCGGGGGAGGACAGCCTACGAGCAGTACTTC,CASSRGRTAYEQYF
TRBD1,NA,TRBV6-2/TRBV6-3,TRBJ1-2,TGTGCCAGCAGTGACAGGGACTATGGCTACACCTTC,CASSDRDYGYTF
TRBD1,medium-sized,TRBV5-1,TRBJ2-7,TGCGCCAGCAGCATTGGACAGGGTTTCGGCGAGCAGTACTTC,CASSIGQGFGEQYF
NA,few,TRBV9,TRBJ2-2,TGTGCCAGCAGCGTAGCCCTTACTAGCATCCCCGGGGAGCTGTTTTTT,CASSVALTSIPGELFF
NA,NA,TRBV7-9,TRBJ1-1,TGTGCCAGCAGCTTAATAGGGGGAACTGAAGCTTTCTTT,CASSLIGGTEAFF
NA,NA,TRBV6-1,TRBJ2-7,TGTGCCAGCAGTGCTATCGTACCCTACGAGCAGTACTTC,CASSAIVPYEQYF
NA,large,TRBV11-3,TRBJ2-5,TGTGCCAGCAGCTTAGACGGGGAGACCCAGTACTTC,CASSLDGETQYF
NA,medium-sized,TRBV5-1,TRBJ2-3,TGCGCCAGCAGCTTGGGGTGGGGAGATACGCAGTATTTT,CASSLGWGDTQYF
NA,few,TRBV6-5,TRBJ1-3,TGTGCCAGCAGCCCCGGGTGGGACACCATATATTTT,CASSPGWDTIYF
NA,medium-sized,TRBV24-1,TRBJ2-7,TGTGCCACCAGTGATACCGGGCTAGGAGGGCAGTACTTC,CATSDTGLGGQYF
NA,few,TRBV5-1,TRBJ2-5,TGCGCCAGCAGCCCTAAGGGTGAGACCCAGTACTTC,CASSPKGETQYF
TRBD2,medium-sized,TRBV7-2,TRBJ2-3,TGTGCCAGCAGCTTGTGGTTGGCGGGAGAATCAGATACGCAGTATTTT,CASSLWLAGESDTQYF
NA,medium-sized,TRBV20-1,TRBJ1-3,TGCAGTGCTCGTCGGCCGACCTCTGGAAACACCATATATTTT,CSARRPTSGNTIYF
NA,NA,TRBV18,TRBJ2-7,TGTGCCAGCTCACCACTAGTCAGGGGAACCTACGAGCAGTACTTC,CASSPLVRGTYEQYF
NA,few,TRBV7-2,TRBJ2-3,TGTGCCAGCAGCTTCTTATCGGGGGTCTCTAGCACAGATACGCAGTATTTT,CASSFLSGVSSTDTQYF
NA,medium-sized,TRBV11-2,TRBJ2-3,TGTGCCAGCAGGGACCAGGGGCACGAGACGCAGTATTTT,CASRDQGHETQYF
TRBD1,NA,TRBV11-3,TRBJ2-2,TGTGCCAGCAGCGGGACAGTATCGGGGGAGCTGTTTTTT,CASSGTVSGELFF
TRBD1,NA,TRBV5-6,TRBJ1-6,TGTGCCAGCAGCTCCGCCCCGGGACAGGGACAAACCCGGACCTGGAATTCACCCCTCCACTTT,CASSSAPGQGQTRTWNSPLHF
NA,NA,TRBV5-1,TRBJ2-7,TGCGCCAGCAGCTCCAGCGGTGTCAGCTCCTACGAGCAGTACTTC,CASSSSGVSSYEQYF
TRBD2,few,TRBV10-3,TRBJ2-2,TGTGCCATCAGTGCAGGGACTAGCTTTACCGGGGAGCTGTTTTTT,CAISAGTSFTGELFF
NA,NA,TRBV4-2,TRBJ2-7,TGTGCCAGCAGCGGAGCACTAGGGAGCTCCTACGAGCAGTACTTC,CASSGALGSSYEQYF
NA,medium-sized,TRBV9,TRBJ2-7,TGTGCCAGCAGCGTAGCGGGTAGGCGGGGCGACTACGAGCAGTACTTC,CASSVAGRRGDYEQYF
NA,NA,TRBV15,TRBJ1-2,TGTGCCACCAGCAGAGATCGGCAAAACTATGGCTACACCTTC,CATSRDRQNYGYTF
NA,medium-sized,TRBV9,TRBJ2-2,TGTGCCAGCAGCCAACTGGAGGGCGGGGAGCTGTTTTTT,CASSQLEGGELFF
TRBD2,NA,TRBV19,TRBJ2-3,TGTGCCAGTAGTACCCCCATAGCGGGAGTGGGCACAGATACGCAGTATTTT,CASSTPIAGVGTDTQYF
NA,few,TRBV7-2,TRBJ1-5,TGTGCCAGCAGCTCGGGATACGGTAATCAGCCCCAGCATTTT,CASSSGYGNQPQHF
NA,NA,TRBV30,TRBJ2-2,TGTGCCGGGGCCCCCGTCGGTGGGGAGCTGTTTTTT,CAGAPVGGELFF
NA,NA,TRBV7-7,TRBJ2-1,TGTGCTAGCAGCTTACCGAGCTCCTACAATGAGCAGTTCTTC,CASSLPSSYNEQFF
TRBD1,medium-sized,TRBV29-1,TRBJ2-7,TGCAGCGCGGGACAGGTCTCCTACGAGCAGTACTTC,CSAGQVSYEQYF
TRBD1,NA,TRBV20-1,TRBJ2-3,TGCAGTGCTCCCGACAGGGCTGGCACAGATACGCAGTATTTT,CSAPDRAGTDTQYF
NA,NA,TRBV6-1,TRBJ2-7,TGTGCCAGCAGTGAGGCCTTCCGCTACGAGCAGTACTTC,CASSEAFRYEQYF
NA,medium-sized,TRBV12-3/TRBV12-4,TRBJ1-2,TGTGCCAGCACCATGTGGGGCGCGGACTATGGCTACACCTTC,CASTMWGADYGYTF
TRBD2,medium-sized,TRBV7-7,TRBJ2-1,TGTGCCAGCAGTTCCGGACTAGCGGGGGCTGGATTGGACGAGCAGTTCTTC,CASSSGLAGAGLDEQFF
TRBD2,NA,TRBV5-8,TRBJ2-5,TGTGCCAGCAGTCCGAGGCCAGCGGGGGGGGGAGAGACCCAGTACTTC,CASSPRPAGGGETQYF
TRBD1,NA,TRBV20-1,TRBJ2-7,TGCAGTGCCCCTGACAGGGGGAAGGCCTACGAGCAGTACTTC,CSAPDRGKAYEQYF
NA,few,TRBV10-3,TRBJ2-6,TGTGCCGTACGCCTCGGGGTCCCAGGCTCTGGGGCCAACGTCCTGACTTTC,CAVRLGVPGSGANVLTF
TRBD1,NA,TRBV5-1,TRBJ2-7,TGCGCCAGCACCCGACAGGGCTCCTACGAGCAGTACTTC,CASTRQGSYEQYF
NA,medium-sized,TRBV7-9,TRBJ2-7,TGTGCCAGCAGCTTATCGGGGGCCCTCGATTTC,CASSLSGALDF
NA,medium-sized,TRBV20-1,TRBJ2-3,TGCAGTGCTCCAGGACGGTTCACAGATACGCAGTATTTT,CSAPGRFTDTQYF
NA,NA,TRBV6-2/TRBV6-3,TRBJ2-1,TGTGCCAGCAGTTACTTCGGGAATGAGCAGTTCTTC,CASSYFGNEQFF
TRBD1,few,TRBV29-1,TRBJ1-2,TGCAGCGTTGACGCCACAGGGGGCTATGGCTACACCTTC,CSVDATGGYGYTF
TRBD2,medium-sized,TRBV24-1,TRBJ2-3,TGTGCCACCAGTTCTCGACTAGCGGGGGGGTCACCGACGGATACGCAGTATTTT,CATSSRLAGGSPTDTQYF
NA,NA,TRBV18,TRBJ2-5,TGTGCCAGCTCACCGAAGGTGGAGACCCAGTACTTC,CASSPKVETQYF
TRBD1,medium-sized,TRBV10-3,TRBJ2-7,TGTGCCATCAGTGATCAGGGGGTTGCGCAGTACTTC,CAISDQGVAQYF
NA,NA,TRBV7-9,TRBJ1-1,TGTGCCACCAGCTTAATAGGGGGAACTGAAGCTTTCTTT,CATSLIGGTEAFF
NA,NA,TRBV5-1,TRBJ1-1,TGCGCCAGCAGCTTGGGGACGGGAAACACTGAAGCTTTCTTT,CASSLGTGNTEAFF